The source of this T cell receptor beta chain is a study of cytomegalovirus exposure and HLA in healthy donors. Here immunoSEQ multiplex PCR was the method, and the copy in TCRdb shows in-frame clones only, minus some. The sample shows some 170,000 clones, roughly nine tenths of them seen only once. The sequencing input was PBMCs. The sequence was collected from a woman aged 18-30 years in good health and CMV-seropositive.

Here the CDR3 DNA reads TGTGCCAGCAGTGGGACTAGCGGAGCCTACGAGCAGTACTTC. Its translation: CASSGTSGAYEQYF. V is TRBV25-1 and J is TRBJ2-7, with 10 bases that match TRBD2. V was clipped by 4 bases and J by 2 bases; unmatched bases: 2. The CDR3 contains 14 residues. CDR1 is MGHDK, CDR2 SYGVNS, per germline.